These 19 T cell receptor beta chains came from one sample sequenced in a study of cytomegalovirus exposure and HLA in healthy donors. PCR employed 60 Vbeta and 13 Jbeta primers. This table comes from immunoSEQ multiplex PCR, and its TCRdb copy is limited to in-frame clones, with some not included. The sample totals about 200,000 clones. Input material: PBMCs. These receptors were obtained from a boy younger than 18 in good health and CMV-seronegative.

V usage is TRBV7-8 and J usage is TRBJ1-5; 8 bases agree with TRBD1. Losses at the gene ends were 4 bases for V and 5 bases for J; bases not matched to a gene: 7. The CDR3 is made up of 15 amino acids. Germline assignment: CDR1 SGHVS and CDR2 FQNEAQ. The CDR3 sequence: CASSWDRWGYQPQHF. CDR3 bases: TGTGCCAGCAGCTGGGACAGGTGGGGTTATCAGCCCCAGCATTTT.

The V gene is TRBV27, the J gene TRBJ1-2; 7 bases are shared with TRBD1. CDR3 size: 15 residues. From germline, CDR1 is MNHEY and CDR2 SMNVEV (reference sequence). J gave up 6 bases and V 0 bases, and 7 bases lay outside the gene matches. CDR3 sequence: CASSLSHTGVNGYTF. The CDR3 DNA reads as TGTGCCAGCAGTTTATCGCACACAGGGGTGAATGGCTACACCTTC.

This chain connects TRBV4-3 to TRBJ2-1; 10 bases are a match to TRBD2. Germline V gives CDR1 LGHNA, CDR2 YSLEER. The V gene end was trimmed by 0 bases and the J gene end by 5 bases; junction bases not matched to a gene: 4. CDR3 length: 16 amino acids. The CDR3 DNA is TGCGCCAGCAGCCAAGATCGGCTAGCGGGGGACAATGAGCAGTTCTTC. Its translation: CASSQDRLAGDNEQFF.

This chain uses TRBV15 with TRBJ2-1, with a tentative D call TRBD2 (7 bases). The germline V and J ends were trimmed by 4 bases and 2 bases, with 15 bases remaining between them. The CDR3 is 16 amino acids. Germline-derived CDR1 and CDR2 are LNHNV and YYDKDF (reference sequence). The chain's CDR3 is CATSNFGGGAYNEQFF. Written as DNA, the CDR3 is TGTGCCACCAGCAACTTTGGGGGGGGCGCCTACAATGAGCAGTTCTTC.

This chain links TRBV12-5 with TRBJ2-5, with no clear D. The DNA end lines up better with TRBJ2-7; the J call may be wrong. The CDR3 extends over 12 amino acids. Germline CDR1 reads LGHNT; CDR2 reads FRNRAP. CDR3 region: CASGPFQREQYF. The CDR3 coding sequence is TGTGCTAGTGGTCCCTTCCAGCGCGAGCAGTACTTC.

The rearrangement uses TRBV6-1 and TRBJ1-5; 7 bases align to TRBD1. Losses at the gene ends were 10 bases for V and 2 bases for J; bases not matched to a gene: 11. The CDR3 spans 15 residues. Germline V gene lookup returns CDR1 MNHNS and CDR2 SASEGT. The CDR3 nucleotides read TGTGCCACCACCTACAGGGGAGAAGGCAATCAGCCCCAGCATTTT. Translated: CATTYRGEGNQPQHF.

CDR3 in amino acids: CAWRRGGGETQYF. DNA for the CDR3: TGTGCCTGGAGGAGAGGGGGGGGAGAGACCCAGTACTTC. J is TRBJ2-5 and V is TRBV30; TRBD2 is a possible D gene (7 bases). The CDR3 covers 13 residues. Per germline, CDR1 GTSNPN and CDR2 SVGIG (reference sequence). Trimming pared 3 bases from V and 4 bases from J, leaving 12 bases between.

The chain links TRBV7-9 to TRBJ1-2, with TRBD1 as a possible D gene (6 bases). There are 12 residues in the CDR3. From germline, CDR1 is SEHNR and CDR2 FQNEAQ (reference sequence). The V end lost 5 bases, the J end lost 7 bases, and 11 bases lay between the germline ends. CDR3 nucleotides: TGTGCCAGCAGCATGGAACAGGGTGGCTACACCTTC. Translating gives CASSMEQGGYTF.

The DNA of the CDR3 is TGCGCCAGCAGCCAAGACAGGGGCTACGAGCAGTACTTC. It encodes CASSQDRGYEQYF. This sequence joins TRBV4-1 and TRBJ2-7, with D possibly TRBD1 on 6 matching bases. Trimming left V 0 bases short and J 3 bases short, with 6 bases between. The CDR3 loop spans 13 amino acids. Germline V gene lookup returns CDR1 MGHRA and CDR2 YSYEKL.

V gene TRBV9 combines with J gene TRBJ1-1; 10 nucleotides agree with TRBD1. CDR1 is SGDLS, CDR2 YYNGEE, per germline. V dropped 3 bases and J dropped 4; count of bases not matched to a gene: 6. CDR3 size: 15 residues. Here the CDR3 reads CASSERDRGVTEAFF. The CDR3 DNA reads TGTGCCAGCAGCGAGAGGGACAGGGGAGTCACTGAAGCTTTCTTT.

V gene TRBV28 combines with J gene TRBJ2-7; 9 bases are shared with TRBD1. This CDR3 is 16 amino acids long. Unmatched junction bases numbered 11, after V lost 8 bases and J lost 0 bases. From germline, CDR1 is MDHEN and CDR2 SYDVKM. The chain's CDR3 is CASFTGGQGASYEQYF. The CDR3 DNA is TGTGCCAGCTTCACGGGGGGACAGGGAGCCTCCTACGAGCAGTACTTC.

J is TRBJ2-1 and V is TRBV4-3, with 7 nucleotides matching TRBD1. The V gene's germline CDR1 is LGHNA and CDR2 YSLEER. CDR3 size: 16 residues. V shed 1 base and J 5 bases; nucleotides not matched to a gene: 8. Here the CDR3 reads CASSQATTGANNEQFF. The CDR3 region has the DNA TGCGCCAGCAGCCAAGCTACAACAGGGGCGAACAATGAGCAGTTCTTC.

The chain joins TRBV7-9 to TRBJ2-5; possible D gene TRBD2, 5 bases. The CDR3 spans 13 residues. V was cut by 4 bases and J by 0 bases, with 6 bases left in between. The germline gives CDR1 SEHNR, CDR2 FQNEAQ (reference sequence). DNA for the CDR3: TGTGCCAGCAGCTCGCGGGACCAAGAGACCCAGTACTTC. It is translated as CASSSRDQETQYF. The variable domain in full, with the rest retrieved from reference TRBV7-9 and TRBJ2-5, is DTGVSQNPRHKITKRGQNVTFRCDPISEHNRLYWYRQTLGQGPEFLTYFQNEAQLEKSRLLSDRFSAERPKGSFSTLEIQRTEQGDSAMYLCASSSRDQETQYFGPGTRLLVL.

Here the CDR3 reads CATQRDRAGEKLFF. DNA of the CDR3: TGTGCCACCCAACGGGACAGGGCAGGGGAAAAACTGTTTTTT. V and J are TRBV15 and TRBJ1-4, with 9 bases aligning to TRBD1. The CDR3 is 14 amino acids. With V trimmed by 8 bases and J by 8 bases, 9 bases remained unmatched. CDR1 is LNHNV and CDR2 is YYDKDF in the germline V gene (reference sequence).

This sequence joins TRBV6-5 and TRBJ2-3; 8 bases fit TRBD1. The ends lost 8 bases at V and 7 bases at J; junction bases unmatched: 8. CDR3 length: 13 residues. CDR1 is MNHEY and CDR2 is SVGAGI in the germline V gene. CDR3 coding DNA: TGTGCCAGCTCTCCAGGGGGCCCGAATACGCAGTATTTT. It codes for CASSPGGPNTQYF.

CDR3 sequence: CASSQEVGAASYEQYF. DNA for the CDR3: TGCGCCAGCAGCCAAGAAGTGGGGGCGGCTTCCTACGAGCAGTACTTC. The J gene is TRBJ2-7, the V gene TRBV4-3, with a possible D match to TRBD1 (6 bases). The CDR3 sequence is 16 residues long. Trimming removed 0 bases from V and 1 base from J, with 13 bases in between. Germline V CDR1 and CDR2: LGHNA, YSLEER.

The V and J genes are TRBV30 and TRBJ1-5; 7 bases align to TRBD1. The germline CDR1 and CDR2 sequences are GTSNPN and SVGIG (reference sequence). CDR3 size: 13 residues. Unmatched junction bases numbered 3, after V lost 1 base and J lost 6 bases. CDR3 sequence (DNA): TGTGCCTGGAGTGAAGGGACAGCTCAGCCCCAGCATTTT. Amino acids: CAWSEGTAQPQHF.

The V and J genes are TRBV4-1 and TRBJ1-3; tentative D call: TRBD1 (6 bases). V was cut by 3 bases and J by 0 bases, with 9 bases left in between. This CDR3 spans 15 amino acids. Germline V gene lookup returns CDR1 MGHRA and CDR2 YSYEKL. Here the CDR3 reads CASSHYRVSGNTIYF. The DNA of the CDR3 is TGCGCCAGCAGCCATTACAGGGTCTCTGGAAACACCATATATTTT.

The rearrangement links TRBV6-5 to TRBJ1-2; the match to TRBD1 covers 9 bases. Germline lookup yields CDR1 MNHEY and CDR2 SVGAGI. V was clipped by 5 bases and J by 6 bases; unmatched bases: 4. CDR3 size: 13 residues. The CDR3 nucleotides are TGTGCCAGCAGTCCACAGGGGGCAGATGGCTACACCTTC. This codes for CASSPQGADGYTF.